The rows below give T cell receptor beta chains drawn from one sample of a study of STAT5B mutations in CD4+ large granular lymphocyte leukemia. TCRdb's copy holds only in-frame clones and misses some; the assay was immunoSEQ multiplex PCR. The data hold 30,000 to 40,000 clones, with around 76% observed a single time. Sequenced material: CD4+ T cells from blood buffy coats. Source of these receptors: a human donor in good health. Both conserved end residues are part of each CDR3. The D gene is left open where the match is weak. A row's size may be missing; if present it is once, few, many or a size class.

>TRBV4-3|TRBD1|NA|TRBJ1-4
CASSQTTGGDEKLFF
TGCGCCAGCAGCCAAACCACAGGGGGGGATGAAAAACTGTTTTTT
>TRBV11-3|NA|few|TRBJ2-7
CASSLDTGAYEQYF
TGTGCCAGCAGCTTAGATACTGGAGCCTACGAGCAGTACTTC
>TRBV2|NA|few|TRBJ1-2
CASSERREVYYGYTF
TGTGCCAGCAGTGAACGTCGGGAGGTGTACTATGGCTACACCTTC
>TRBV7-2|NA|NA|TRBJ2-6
CASSLDGVEANVLTF
TGTGCCAGCAGCTTAGACGGGGTGGAGGCCAACGTCCTGACTTTC
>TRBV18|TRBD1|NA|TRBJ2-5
CASSLRDRQETQYF
TGTGCCAGCTCACTCCGGGACAGACAAGAGACCCAGTACTTC
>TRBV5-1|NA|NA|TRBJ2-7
CASSLGRSYEQYF
TGCGCCAGCAGCTTGGGCAGGAGCTACGAGCAGTACTTC
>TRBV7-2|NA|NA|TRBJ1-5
CASSLGATGKGNQPQHF
TGTGCCAGCAGCTTAGGGGCGACGGGGAAAGGCAATCAGCCCCAGCATTTT
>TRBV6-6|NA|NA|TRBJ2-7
CASSDGRVEQYF
TGTGCCAGCAGTGATGGCAGGGTCGAGCAGTACTTC
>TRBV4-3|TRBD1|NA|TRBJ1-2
CASSPASPGGSYGYTF
TGCGCCAGCAGCCCCGCCTCTCCAGGGGGCAGCTATGGCTACACCTTC
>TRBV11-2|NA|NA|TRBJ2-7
CASSRARYEQYF
TGTGCCAGCAGCCGAGCTAGGTACGAGCAGTACTTC
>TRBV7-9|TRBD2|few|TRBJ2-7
CASSLIEGGGAYEQYF
TGTGCCAGCAGCTTAATCGAGGGCGGGGGGGCCTACGAGCAGTACTTC
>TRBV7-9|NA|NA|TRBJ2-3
CASSELDHSTDTQYF
TGTGCCAGCAGCGAACTAGACCATAGCACAGATACGCAGTATTTT
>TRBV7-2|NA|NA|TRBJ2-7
CASSSTPRIGSEQYF
TGTGCCAGCAGCTCTACCCCCCGGATAGGTAGCGAGCAGTACTTC
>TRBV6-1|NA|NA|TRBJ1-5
CADSNGWNQPQHF
TGTGCCGACAGCAACGGATGGAATCAGCCCCAGCATTTT
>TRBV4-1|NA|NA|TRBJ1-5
CASSQDRTVNQPQHF
TGCGCCAGCAGCCAAGATAGGACAGTAAATCAGCCCCAGCATTTT
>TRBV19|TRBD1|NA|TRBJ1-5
CASSHRGLQGNQPQHF
TGTGCCAGTAGCCACAGGGGGCTCCAGGGCAATCAGCCCCAGCATTTT
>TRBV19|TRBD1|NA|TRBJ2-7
CAASSRDRRYEQYF
TGTGCCGCCTCCTCCCGGGACAGACGCTACGAGCAGTACTTC
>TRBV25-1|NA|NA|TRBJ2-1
CASSDGTSSEQFF
TGTGCCAGCAGTGACGGGACTTCGAGTGAGCAGTTCTTC
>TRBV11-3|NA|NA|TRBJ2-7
CASSDQGRVSYEQYF
TGTGCCAGCAGCGACCAGGGGCGAGTCTCCTACGAGCAGTACTTC
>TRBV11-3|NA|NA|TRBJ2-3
CASSSPIRDTQYF
TGTGCCAGCAGCTCCCCCATTAGAGATACGCAGTATTTT
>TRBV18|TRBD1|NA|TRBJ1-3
CASSTTGVQLGNTIYF
TGTGCCAGCTCGACAACAGGGGTACAGCTTGGAAACACCATATATTTT
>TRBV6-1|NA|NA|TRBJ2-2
CASSAGVLTGELFF
TGTGCCAGCAGTGCGGGGGTCCTCACCGGGGAGCTGTTTTTT
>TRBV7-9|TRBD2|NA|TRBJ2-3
CASSPQRGGTQDTQYF
TGTGCCAGCAGCCCCCAGCGGGGGGGGACCCAAGATACGCAGTATTTT
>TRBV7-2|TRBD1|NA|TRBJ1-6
CASSQPNGGGTGNSPLHF
TGTGCCAGCAGCCAGCCCAACGGGGGGGGGACAGGGAATTCACCCCTCCACTTT
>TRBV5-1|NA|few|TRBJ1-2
CASSAANYGYTF
TGCGCCAGCAGCGCGGCCAACTATGGCTACACCTTC
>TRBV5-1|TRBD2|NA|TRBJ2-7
CASSLGGGSSYEQYF
TGCGCCAGCAGCTTGGGAGGCGGGAGCTCCTACGAGCAGTACTTC
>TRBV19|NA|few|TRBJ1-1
CASSTGRPNTEAFF
TGTGCCAGTAGTACGGGCAGGCCCAACACTGAAGCTTTCTTT
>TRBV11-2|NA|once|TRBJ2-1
CASSSHRARSYNEQFF
TGTGCCAGCAGCTCACACAGGGCTAGGTCCTACAATGAGCAGTTCTTC
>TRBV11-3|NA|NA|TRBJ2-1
CASSFGPLFSNEQFF
TGTGCCAGCAGTTTTGGACCCCTTTTTAGCAATGAGCAGTTCTTC
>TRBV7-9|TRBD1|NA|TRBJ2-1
CASGQPGTGRNEQFF
TGTGCCAGCGGCCAGCCCGGGACAGGGAGGAATGAGCAGTTCTTC
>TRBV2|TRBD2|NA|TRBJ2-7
CASQLAGGYEQYF
TGTGCCAGCCAACTAGCGGGGGGCTACGAGCAGTACTTC
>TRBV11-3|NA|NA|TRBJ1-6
CASSPGVGQNNSPLHF
TGTGCCAGCAGCCCTGGGGTCGGACAAAATAATTCACCCCTCCACTTT